The 30 T cell receptor beta chains presented below share a single source sample, sequenced in a study of beta chain features in type 1 diabetes. The sequenced template was cDNA made from the entire isolated RNA. The repertoire was sequenced with immunoSEQ multiplex PCR; TCRdb's copy has only in-frame clones and lacks some. The table records hundreds of thousands of clones, roughly 12% of them present only once. Sequences were obtained from naive CD4+ T cells from blood. These receptors were obtained from a man between 18 and 29 years old in good health.

The J gene is TRBJ2-7, the V gene TRBV19, with a weak D call TRBD1 (6 bases). Germline CDR1 and CDR2: LNHDA and SQIVND (reference sequence). The CDR3 runs to 13 residues. Trimming removed 4 bases at V and 5 bases at J, with 12 bases between. The DNA of the CDR3 is TGTGCCAGTAGTAGGGCAGGGGCCCACGAGCAGTACTTC. It is translated as CASSRAGAHEQYF.

This clone was seen only a few times. The chain is built from TRBV28 and TRBJ1-1; 7 nucleotides match TRBD1. Germline CDR1 is MDHEN and CDR2 is SYDVKM. The CDR3 runs to 16 residues. J lost 0 bases, V lost 4 bases, and 8 bases had no gene match. CDR3 protein: CASSSREGGMNTEAFF. For the CDR3, the DNA is TGTGCCAGCAGTTCCCGCGAAGGGGGCATGAACACTGAAGCTTTCTTT.

This clone was counted ten times or more. The chain uses TRBV4-3 and TRBJ1-5; the D is unclear. The CDR3 has 13 amino acids. With 4 bases removed from V and 4 bases from J, the gap between germline ends came to 8 bases. Germline CDR1 LGHNA, CDR2 YSLEER. CDR3 sequence: CASSPGKNQPQHF. CDR3 coding DNA: TGCGCCAGCAGCCCCGGGAAAAATCAGCCCCAGCATTTT.

This clone occurred a few times. This chain links TRBV7-2 with TRBJ1-1; tentatively, D is TRBD1 (6 bases). CDR3 size: 14 residues. Germline CDR1 and CDR2: SGHTA and FQGNSA. Trimming pared 3 bases from V and 4 bases from J, leaving 12 bases between. The CDR3 DNA reads as TGTGCCAGCAGCTTCACAGGGATAGGCACTGAAGCTTTCTTT. Protein product: CASSFTGIGTEAFF.

The chain employs TRBV28 and TRBJ2-1; 8 bases map to TRBD1. The CDR3 covers 14 residues. Germline V gene data show CDR1 as MDHEN and CDR2 as SYDVKM. The junction had 5 bases not matched to a gene; V was cut back by 2 bases and J by 8 bases. For the CDR3, the DNA is TGTGCCAGCAGTTTAAGGCAGGGGGCGGATGAGCAGTTCTTC. It yields the protein CASSLRQGADEQFF. The entire variable domain, with the rest obtained from reference TRBV28 and TRBJ2-1, is as follows: DVKVTQSSRYLVKRTGEKVFLECVQDMDHENMFWYRQDPGLGLRLIYFSYDVKMKEKGDIPEGYSVSREKKERFSLILESASTNQTSMYLCASSLRQGADEQFFGPGTRLTVL.

This chain links TRBV19 with TRBJ1-2; 8 bases align to TRBD1. The CDR3 has 14 residues. In germline, CDR1 is LNHDA, CDR2 SQIVND (reference sequence). V dropped 3 bases and J dropped 8; count of bases not matched to a gene: 8. The CDR3 spells CASSILRQGSGYTF. In DNA form, the CDR3 reads TGTGCCAGTAGTATTCTCCGACAGGGGTCCGGCTACACCTTC.

The chain employs TRBV4-2 and TRBJ2-1, with 9 bases aligning to TRBD1. The CDR3 is made up of 15 amino acids. With 2 bases clipped from V and 4 bases from J, the junction kept 3 bases outside the gene matches. Germline CDR1 reads LGHNA; CDR2 reads YNFKEQ. The DNA for the CDR3 is TGTGCCAGCAGCCAACGGACAGGGGTATACAATGAGCAGTTCTTC. This encodes CASSQRTGVYNEQFF.

This rearrangement joins TRBV28 to TRBJ1-1, with TRBD1 matching 7 bases. There are 15 residues in the CDR3. Looked up from germline, CDR1 is MDHEN and CDR2 is SYDVKM. V lost 5 bases, J lost 1 base, and 7 bases stayed unmatched. This chain's CDR3 is CASSVGDRKNTEAFF. The CDR3 bases are TGTGCCAGCAGTGTGGGGGACAGAAAGAACACTGAAGCTTTCTTT.

A remark on this clone: The same CDR3 arises from other DNA sequences in this sample as well. This rearrangement joins TRBV30 to TRBJ1-1, with D uncertain. Between the trimmed V and J ends, which lost 2 bases and 0 bases, there was a span of 4 bases. Germline lookup yields CDR1 GTSNPN and CDR2 SVGIG (reference sequence). The CDR3 is 12 amino acids. CDR3 in amino acids: CAWSLMNTEAFF. CDR3 in DNA: TGTGCCTGGAGTTTAATGAACACTGAAGCTTTCTTT.

This clone turned up a few times. This chain connects TRBV5-1 to TRBJ2-2; D is possibly TRBD2 (6 bases). Trimming stripped 0 bases from V and 1 base from J, with 10 bases between. The CDR3 consists of 16 residues. Germline V lookup: CDR1 SGHRS, CDR2 YFSETQ. CDR3 DNA sequence: TGCGCCAGCAGCTTGGCGGGACTGATGAACACCGGGGAGCTGTTTTTT. Translation: CASSLAGLMNTGELFF.

A remark on this clone: The sample contains more than one DNA sequence encoding this CDR3. The chain links TRBV7-3 to TRBJ2-3; TRBD2 is a possible D gene (5 bases). Germline lookup yields CDR1 SGHTA and CDR2 FQGTGA. CDR3 length: 16 residues. Trimming left V 1 base short and J 0 bases short, with 11 bases between. This CDR3 is CASSLSTSGSTDTQYF. The CDR3 DNA reads TGTGCCAGCAGCTTAAGCACAAGCGGAAGCACAGATACGCAGTATTTT.

The chain is built from TRBV5-1 and TRBJ2-2; D not resolved. Germline V CDR1 and CDR2: SGHRS, YFSETQ. The CDR3 is 12 residues long. Trimming left V 5 bases short and J 2 bases short, with 4 bases between. The CDR3 sequence is CASSSNTGELFF. The DNA of the CDR3 is TGCGCCAGCAGTAGTAACACCGGGGAGCTGTTTTTT.

In this sample, this clone turned up a few times. The chain carries TRBV30 and TRBJ1-5; 7 bases are shared with TRBD1. Trimming cost V 4 bases and J 6 bases; bases outside gene matches: 6. The length of the CDR3 is 13 residues. The germline V gene encodes CDR1 GTSNPN and CDR2 SVGIG (reference sequence). The CDR3: CAWTQGVSQPQHF. The CDR3 nucleotides are TGTGCCTGGACCCAGGGGGTGAGTCAGCCCCAGCATTTT.

The rearrangement joins TRBV4-2 to TRBJ1-5, with D possibly matching TRBD1 (6 bases). Germline CDR1 is LGHNA and CDR2 is YNFKEQ. The CDR3 spans 16 residues. Trimming left V 4 bases short and J 4 bases short, with 17 bases between. The CDR3 protein is CASSPGATGINQPQHF. As DNA, the CDR3 is TGTGCCAGCAGCCCCGGGGCGACAGGTATTAATCAGCCCCAGCATTTT.

This clone was observed once. This chain joins TRBV30 and TRBJ1-2; 7 bases align to TRBD1. The CDR3 totals 15 residues. With V trimmed by 2 bases and J by 4 bases, 10 bases remained unmatched. The V gene's germline CDR1 is GTSNPN and CDR2 SVGIG (reference sequence). The CDR3 DNA follows: TGTGCCTGGAGTCGGGCACAGGGGCGATCCTATGGCTACACCTTC. It specifies CAWSRAQGRSYGYTF. The complete variable domain, with remaining parts taken from reference TRBV30 and TRBJ1-2, reads SQTIHQWPATLVQPVGSPLSLECTVEGTSNPNLYWYRQAAGRGLQLLFYSVGIGQISSEVPQNLSASRPQDRQFILSSKKLLLSDSGFYLCAWSRAQGRSYGYTFGSGTRLTVV.

This clone was detected a few times. The chain recombines TRBV19 with TRBJ1-2; weak D call: TRBD1 (5 bases). Germline-derived CDR1 and CDR2 are LNHDA and SQIVND (reference sequence). V lost 5 bases to trimming and J lost 3 bases, with 10 bases between them. The CDR3 extends over 13 amino acids. The CDR3 sequence is CASSPGRDYGYTF. The CDR3, as DNA: TGTGCCAGTAGTCCGGGCAGGGACTATGGCTACACCTTC. The whole variable domain, filled in from reference TRBV19 and TRBJ1-2, reads DGGITQSPKYLFRKEGQNVTLSCEQNLNHDAMYWYRQDPGQGLRLIYYSQIVNDFQKGDIAEGYSVSREKKESFPLTVTSAQKNPTAFYLCASSPGRDYGYTFGSGTRLTVV.

The rearrangement links TRBV28 to TRBJ1-2, with a weak D call TRBD1 (6 bases). The CDR3 is 13 residues long. Germline V gene sequence: CDR1 MDHEN, CDR2 SYDVKM. Trimming cost V 6 bases and J 6 bases, with 14 bases left between them. CDR3 bases: TGTGCCAGCAGGGACTCAGGGGATCATGGCTACACCTTC. This gives the protein CASRDSGDHGYTF.

Here the CDR3 DNA reads TGTGCCAGCGCGACACCCCAAGAGACCCAGTACTTC. This encodes CASATPQETQYF. The V gene is TRBV6-6, the J gene TRBJ2-5; D is uncertain. V was clipped by 8 bases and J by 1 base, with 8 bases between them. Germline V gene data show CDR1 as MNHNY and CDR2 as SVGAGI (reference sequence). This CDR3 comprises 12 residues.

There are a few counts of this clone. This chain's CDR3 is CASGWGMGGQETQYF. The CDR3 nucleotides are TGTGCTAGTGGTTGGGGGATGGGGGGACAAGAGACCCAGTACTTC. The chain links TRBV12-5 to TRBJ2-5; weak D call: TRBD2 (6 bases). Trimming removed 4 bases from V and 2 bases from J, with 14 bases in between. CDR1 and CDR2 (germline): LGHNT, FRNRAP. CDR3 length: 15 amino acids.

This clone was seen a handful of times. V gene TRBV28 combines with J gene TRBJ2-1, with 8 bases fitting TRBD1. The CDR3 totals 15 residues. Trimming removed 7 bases from V and 3 bases from J; junction bases left unmatched: 8. From germline, CDR1 is MDHEN and CDR2 SYDVKM. CDR3 region: CASTGQGKIYNEQFF. CDR3 sequence (DNA): TGTGCCAGCACAGGACAGGGTAAGATCTACAATGAGCAGTTCTTC.

This clone was seen more than once but under ten times. The chain joins TRBV7-3 to TRBJ2-1; D is unclear. The CDR3 totals 13 residues. The germline gives CDR1 SGHTA, CDR2 FQGTGA. V was trimmed by 5 bases and J by 5 bases, leaving 10 bases between them. This chain's CDR3 is CASSQTADNEQFF. The CDR3 DNA is TGTGCCAGCAGCCAAACAGCCGACAATGAGCAGTTCTTC.

This clone was seen a handful of times. Other DNA variants within this sample encode the same CDR3. CDR3 sequence: CASSLGLAGGTDTQYF. The DNA of the CDR3 is TGTGCCAGCAGCTTAGGACTAGCGGGGGGGACAGATACGCAGTATTTT. This rearrangement joins TRBV7-2 to TRBJ2-3; 14 bases line up with TRBD2. J gave up 3 bases and V 1 base, and 0 bases lay outside the gene matches. This CDR3 has 16 residues. Germline assignment: CDR1 SGHTA and CDR2 FQGNSA. The whole variable domain, filled in from reference TRBV7-2 and TRBJ2-3, reads GAGVSQSPSNKVTEKGKDVELRCDPISGHTALYWYRQSLGQGLEFLIYFQGNSAPDKSGLPSDRFSAERTGGSVSTLTIQRTQQEDSAVYLCASSLGLAGGTDTQYFGPGTRLTVL.

The sample holds a few counts of this clone. The genes are TRBV7-2 and TRBJ1-2, with TRBD1 as a possible D gene (5 bases). The CDR3 covers 15 residues. V dropped 1 base and J dropped 2 bases, with 11 bases sitting between them. The germline gives CDR1 SGHTA, CDR2 FQGNSA. CDR3 sequence: CASSLVMGQNYGYTF. The CDR3 bases are TGTGCCAGCAGCTTAGTTATGGGGCAGAACTATGGCTACACCTTC.

The genes are TRBV7-9 and TRBJ1-2, with D uncertain. CDR3 length: 14 amino acids. CDR1 SEHNR and CDR2 FQNEAQ come from the germline V gene (reference sequence). Trimming stripped 3 bases from V and 6 bases from J, with 14 bases between. The CDR3 reads CASSFRGRRDGYTF. The DNA of the CDR3 is TGTGCCAGCAGCTTCCGGGGAAGGCGCGATGGCTACACCTTC. The variable domain in full, completed from reference TRBV7-9 and TRBJ1-2, reads DTGVSQNPRHKITKRGQNVTFRCDPISEHNRLYWYRQTLGQGPEFLTYFQNEAQLEKSRLLSDRFSAERPKGSFSTLEIQRTEQGDSAMYLCASSFRGRRDGYTFGSGTRLTVV.

The table lists this clone with a few counts. This chain uses TRBV18 with TRBJ2-1, with TRBD2 identical over 9 bases. Trimming at V came to 2 bases and at J to 2 bases, leaving 7 bases not matched to a gene. The CDR3 is 17 residues long. Germline V lookup: CDR1 KGHSH, CDR2 LQKENI. The CDR3 is CASSPVGGTSPYNEQFF. CDR3 in DNA: TGTGCCAGCTCACCAGTAGGGGGGACTAGCCCCTACAATGAGCAGTTCTTC.

This chain uses TRBV7-2 with TRBJ2-5, with a possible D match to TRBD2 (5 bases). The DNA end is more similar to TRBJ2-7, so the J call may be wrong. CDR1 SGHTA and CDR2 FQGNSA come from the germline V gene. The CDR3 runs 14 residues. In DNA, the CDR3 is TGTGCCAGCAGCTTAGGAGCGGAGAGGGCCGAGCAGTACTTC. This sequence encodes CASSLGAERAEQYF.

J is TRBJ2-7 and V is TRBV7-2, with D possibly matching TRBD1 (6 bases). Trimming left V 6 bases short and J 5 bases short, with 20 bases between. Looked up from germline, CDR1 is SGHTA and CDR2 is FQGNSA. The CDR3 has 15 amino acids. CDR3 coding DNA: TGTGCCAGCAGAGAAAGCTTTGGCAGGGGCCACGAGCAGTACTTC. Amino acids: CASRESFGRGHEQYF. Supplemented by reference TRBV7-2 and TRBJ2-7, the full variable domain reads GAGVSQSPSNKVTEKGKDVELRCDPISGHTALYWYRQSLGQGLEFLIYFQGNSAPDKSGLPSDRFSAERTGGSVSTLTIQRTQQEDSAVYLCASRESFGRGHEQYFGPGTRLTVT.

This clone has more than one count but fewer than ten. The J gene is TRBJ2-7, the V gene TRBV28; 7 bases align to TRBD2. This CDR3 region has 14 residues. V was clipped by 5 bases and J by 2 bases; unmatched bases: 6. Per germline, CDR1 MDHEN and CDR2 SYDVKM. The CDR3 loop reads CASSPPGLPYEQYF. As DNA, the CDR3 is TGTGCCAGCAGTCCCCCGGGACTACCCTACGAGCAGTACTTC.

This clone was observed a few times. V gene TRBV7-2 combines with J gene TRBJ2-3; possibly TRBD1 for D (5 bases). Germline CDR1 is SGHTA and CDR2 is FQGNSA. This CDR3 is built from 15 residues. V shed 5 bases and J shed 4 bases, with 16 bases lying between them. The CDR3 nucleotides read TGTGCCAGCAGCCTACAGTCCGGACATGCAGATACGCAGTATTTT. Amino acids: CASSLQSGHADTQYF.

V and J are TRBV20-1 and TRBJ2-7; the D gene is possibly TRBD1 (6 bases). The CDR3 has 11 amino acids. Germline CDR1 and CDR2: DFQATT and SNEGSKA (reference sequence). The V end was cut by 6 bases, the J end by 5 bases, with 11 bases between. This CDR3 is CSADRQDEQYF. The CDR3, as DNA: TGCAGTGCGGACAGACAGGACGAGCAGTACTTC.